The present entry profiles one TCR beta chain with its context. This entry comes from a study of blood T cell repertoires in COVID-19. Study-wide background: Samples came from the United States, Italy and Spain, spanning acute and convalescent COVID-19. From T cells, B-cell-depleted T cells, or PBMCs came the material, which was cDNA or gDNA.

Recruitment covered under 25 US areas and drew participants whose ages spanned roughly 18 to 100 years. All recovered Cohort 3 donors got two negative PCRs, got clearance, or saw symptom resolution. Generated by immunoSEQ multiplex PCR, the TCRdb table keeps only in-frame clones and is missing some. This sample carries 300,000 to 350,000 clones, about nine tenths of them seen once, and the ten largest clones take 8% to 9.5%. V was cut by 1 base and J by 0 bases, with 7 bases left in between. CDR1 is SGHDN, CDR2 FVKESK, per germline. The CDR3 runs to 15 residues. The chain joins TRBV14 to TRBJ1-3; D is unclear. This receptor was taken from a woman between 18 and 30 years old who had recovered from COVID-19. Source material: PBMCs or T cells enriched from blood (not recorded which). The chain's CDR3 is CASSQVAGSGNTIYF. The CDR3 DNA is TGTGCCAGCAGCCAAGTGGCAGGCTCTGGAAACACCATATATTTT.